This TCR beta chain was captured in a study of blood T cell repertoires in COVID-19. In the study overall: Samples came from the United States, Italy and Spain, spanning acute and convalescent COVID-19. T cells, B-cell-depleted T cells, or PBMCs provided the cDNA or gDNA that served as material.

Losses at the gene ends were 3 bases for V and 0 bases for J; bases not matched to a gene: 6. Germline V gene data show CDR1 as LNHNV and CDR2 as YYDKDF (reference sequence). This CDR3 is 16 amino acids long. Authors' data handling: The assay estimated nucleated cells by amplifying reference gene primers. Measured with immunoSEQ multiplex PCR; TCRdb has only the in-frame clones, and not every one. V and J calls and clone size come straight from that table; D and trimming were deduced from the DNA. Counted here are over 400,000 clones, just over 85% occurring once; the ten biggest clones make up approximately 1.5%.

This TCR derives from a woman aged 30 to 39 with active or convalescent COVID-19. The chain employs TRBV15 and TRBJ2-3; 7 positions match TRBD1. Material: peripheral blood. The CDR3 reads CATSRGQGVSTDTQYF. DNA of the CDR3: TGTGCCACCAGCAGGGGTCAGGGGGTTAGCACAGATACGCAGTATTTT.